Below, 2 T cell receptor beta chains from the same sample are listed, as sequenced in a study of identical twins. TCRdb fed the 5' RACE reads into MiXCR, producing one record per CDR3 protein. This sample has about 530,000 distinct CDR3 sequences, with roughly 15% found just once. The same sample was also studied in work on yellow fever vaccine responses in identical twins.

Specimen: CD4+ T cells sorted from blood. Receptors originate from a young woman in good health.

This clonotype turned up a few times. The rearrangement links TRBV24-1 to TRBJ2-5; possible D gene TRBD2, 6 bases. CDR3 size: 14 residues. Looked up from germline, CDR1 is KGHDR and CDR2 is SFDVKD. The ends were cut back, 4 bases at V and 4 bases at J, with 12 bases in the middle. CDR3 DNA: TGTGCCACCAGTGACCCTGACGGGGGAGAGACCCAGTACTTC. It specifies CATSDPDGGETQYF.

The chain employs TRBV6-1 and TRBJ1-1; 9 bases align to TRBD1. Per the germline V gene, CDR1 is MNHNS and CDR2 is SASEGT. The junction had 7 bases not matched to a gene; V was cut back by 6 bases and J by 2 bases. CDR3 length equals 15 residues. The CDR3 bases are TGTGCCAGCAGCTGGACAGGGGCAGGTAACACTGAAGCTTTCTTT. It specifies CASSWTGAGNTEAFF.